The 6 T cell receptor beta chains listed next were all sequenced from one sample in a study of blood T cell repertoires in COVID-19. Profiling relied on immunoSEQ multiplex PCR, and the TCRdb table lists in-frame clones only, not all of them. The sample includes around 50,000 clones, around 86% seen only once; the top ten take less than 2.5%. The specimen sequenced was peripheral blood. The source is a woman aged 55-75 years with acute or convalescent COVID-19.

The chain uses TRBV5-5 and TRBJ2-7; D perhaps matches TRBD2 (5 bases). Germline V gives CDR1 SGHKS, CDR2 YYEKEE (reference sequence). The CDR3 loop spans 14 amino acids. V lost 0 bases and J lost 1, with 8 bases in between. The CDR3, as DNA: TGTGCCAGCAGCTTGGGAGGGCGATCCTACGAGCAGTACTTC. This codes for CASSLGGRSYEQYF.

The chain has TRBV27 and TRBJ2-7, with TRBD1 matching over 7 bases. CDR3 length equals 15 residues. CDR1 and CDR2 from the germline V gene are MNHEY and SMNVEV (reference sequence). After removal of 8 bases from V and 0 bases from J, the junction contained 10 bases not matched to a gene. CDR3 region: CASRWGTDISYEQYF. The CDR3 DNA reads TGTGCCAGCCGATGGGGGACAGACATCTCCTACGAGCAGTACTTC.

V is TRBV3-1 (or the pseudogene TRBV3-2) and J is TRBJ2-7; D ambiguous. CDR3 length equals 14 residues. The germline CDR1 and CDR2 sequences are LGHDT and YNNKEL (reference sequence). Trimming stripped 4 bases from V and 5 bases from J, with 15 bases between. The CDR3 spells CASSPDFAGHEQYF. The CDR3 nucleotides read TGTGCCAGCAGCCCTGATTTCGCTGGCCACGAGCAGTACTTC.

The chain links TRBV6-5 to TRBJ2-7; possible D gene TRBD2, 6 bases. CDR1 MNHEY and CDR2 SVGAGI come from the germline V gene. Trimming shortened V by 7 bases and J by 2 bases, and 15 bases separated the two germline ends. The CDR3 contains 14 residues. CDR3 residues: CASTRPGGAYEQYF. The CDR3 DNA reads as TGTGCCAGCACCCGTCCTGGCGGGGCCTACGAGCAGTACTTC.

The V gene is TRBV30, the J gene TRBJ1-5; a possible D gene is TRBD1 (5 bases). The germline V gene encodes CDR1 GTSNPN and CDR2 SVGIG (reference sequence). CDR3 length equals 14 residues. The germline V and J ends were trimmed by 3 bases and 5 bases, with 14 bases remaining between them. CDR3: CAWRQKAGYQPQHF. The CDR3 DNA reads TGTGCCTGGAGACAAAAGGCAGGGTATCAGCCCCAGCATTTT.

This chain uses TRBV19 with TRBJ2-3, with TRBD2 matching 13 bases. The CDR3 is 19 amino acids. J lost 2 bases, V lost 1 base, and 9 bases had no gene match. Looked up from germline, CDR1 is LNHDA and CDR2 is SQIVND (reference sequence). As DNA, the CDR3 is TGTGCCAGTAGTATAGGAGGGACTAGCGGGATGCCATTCACAGATACGCAGTATTTT. Protein: CASSIGGTSGMPFTDTQYF.